Following are 25 T cell receptor beta chains from one sample sequenced in a study of shared clonotypes between healthy human individuals. The data were produced by immunoSEQ multiplex PCR, yet TCRdb's version contains in-frame clones alone and is incomplete. This table holds 1.6 million or so clones, 98% found once. Material for sequencing was naive CD4+ T cells sorted from blood. Regarding subset: CD45RA+ positively selected. The receptors stem from a man in his thirties or forties in good health.

The CDR3 sequence is CASSPGGNEKLFF. DNA for the CDR3: TGTGCCAGCAGCCCGGGGGGTAATGAAAAACTGTTTTTT. The chain combines TRBV11-2 with TRBJ1-4, with D maybe TRBD1 (5 bases). The germline CDR1 and CDR2 sequences are SGHAT and FQNNGV. The CDR3 has 13 residues. V gave up 5 bases and J gave up 4 bases, with 8 bases separating them.

The chain has TRBV28 and TRBJ2-7, with TRBD1 identical over 9 bases. Germline V CDR1 and CDR2: MDHEN, SYDVKM. Trimming cost V 4 bases and J 7 bases; bases outside gene matches: 11. This CDR3 has 15 amino acids. CDR3 loop: CASSSPGTGNLEQYF. The CDR3 coding sequence is TGTGCCAGCAGTTCACCCGGGACAGGGAACTTGGAGCAGTACTTC.

A note on this clone: The same CDR3 can be traced to other DNA sequences in this sample. The chain has TRBV18 and TRBJ2-5; D is unclear. Trimming left V 0 bases short and J 4 bases short, with 12 bases between. The CDR3 length is 15 residues. Germline CDR1 reads KGHSH; CDR2 reads LQKENI. Here the CDR3 DNA reads TGTGCCAGCTCACCACCATCTACGGGCGGAGAGACCCAGTACTTC. This encodes CASSPPSTGGETQYF.

The V call is TRBV18, the J call TRBJ1-5; 10 bases are a match to TRBD1. This CDR3 comprises 15 residues. Germline CDR1 is KGHSH and CDR2 is LQKENI. Trimming removed 6 bases from V and 9 bases from J; junction bases left unmatched: 11. CDR3 region: CASSLGQGPLGPQHF. The DNA of the CDR3 is TGTGCCAGCTCCCTGGGACAGGGGCCGCTCGGGCCCCAGCATTTT.

The rearrangement links TRBV29-1 to TRBJ2-1; TRBD1 aligns across 8 bases. Per the germline V gene, CDR1 is SQVTM and CDR2 is ANQGSEA. V was clipped by 6 bases and J by 4 bases; unmatched bases: 2. The CDR3 is 12 amino acids. The chain's CDR3 is CSVGTGYNEQFF. Here the CDR3 DNA reads TGCAGCGTCGGGACAGGTTACAATGAGCAGTTCTTC.

The chain joins TRBV19 to TRBJ2-3; a weak D match, TRBD2 (5 bases). CDR3 length equals 13 residues. Trimming cost V 5 bases and J 1 base, with 7 bases left between them. Germline V gene data show CDR1 as LNHDA and CDR2 as SQIVND (reference sequence). CDR3 sequence reads: CASSHSGTDTQYF. The DNA of the CDR3 is TGTGCCAGTAGTCATAGCGGCACAGATACGCAGTATTTT.

This clone was counted a single time. The J gene is TRBJ1-2, the V gene TRBV4-1; weak D call: TRBD1 (5 bases). The CDR3 consists of 13 residues. CDR1 and CDR2 from the germline V gene are MGHRA and YSYEKL. V lost 0 bases, J lost 6 bases, and 8 bases lay in between. CDR3 in DNA: TGCGCCAGCAGCCAAGAGGTCAGGGATGGCTACACCTTC. Amino acids: CASSQEVRDGYTF.

This clone was picked up one time. The V call is TRBV4-3, the J call TRBJ1-2; 8 positions agree with TRBD1. The germline CDR1 and CDR2 sequences are LGHNA and YSLEER. Trimming at V came to 0 bases and at J to 4 bases, leaving 1 base not matched to a gene. The CDR3 spans 14 residues. The DNA of the CDR3 is TGCGCCAGCAGCCAAGAAGACAGGGGCTATGGCTACACCTTC. This codes for CASSQEDRGYGYTF.

Comment on this clone: At the DNA level, this CDR3 is encoded by other sequences in the same sample as well. This CDR3 is CASSSGTANYGYTF. CDR3 nucleotide sequence: TGTGCCAGCAGTTCAGGGACAGCTAACTATGGCTACACCTTC. The chain uses TRBV28 and TRBJ1-2; 7 nucleotides line up with TRBD1. V gave up 4 bases and J gave up 0 bases; unmatched junction bases: 2. From germline, CDR1 is MDHEN and CDR2 SYDVKM. There are 14 residues in the CDR3.

The gene calls are TRBV19 and TRBJ2-5; the match to TRBD2 covers 7 bases. This CDR3 spans 15 amino acids. The J segment lost 5 bases and the V segment lost 7 bases, leaving 13 bases of the junction unmatched. Germline CDR1 reads LNHDA; CDR2 reads SQIVND (reference sequence). The CDR3, as DNA: TGTGCCAGTAACGGCCGGGGAGGGAGTTCGGAGACCCAGTACTTC. It specifies CASNGRGGSSETQYF.

The chain's CDR3 is CSARDAVEQYF. DNA for the CDR3: TGCAGTGCTAGAGACGCGGTGGAGCAGTACTTC. The chain combines TRBV20-1 with TRBJ2-7; unclear D gene. This CDR3 contains 11 residues. V was clipped by 0 bases and J by 7 bases, with 7 bases between them. CDR1 is DFQATT, CDR2 SNEGSKA, per germline (reference sequence).

The chain couples TRBV28 to TRBJ2-7; TRBD1 matches at 9 bases. This CDR3 region has 14 residues. Germline CDR1 is MDHEN and CDR2 is SYDVKM. V lost 5 bases and J lost 3; bases outside the gene matches: 5. The CDR3 region is CASSKRGQGYEQYF. CDR3 DNA: TGTGCCAGCAGTAAAAGGGGACAGGGCTACGAGCAGTACTTC.

This chain links TRBV5-6 with TRBJ2-7; D assignment may be TRBD1 or TRBD2 (6 bases each). The ends were cut back, 2 bases at V and 2 bases at J, with 14 bases in the middle. Germline CDR1 is SGHDT and CDR2 is YYEEEE. This CDR3 is built from 15 residues. CDR3 protein: CASSFRQAGPYEQYF. DNA for the CDR3: TGTGCCAGCAGCTTTAGACAGGCGGGACCCTACGAGCAGTACTTC.

V is TRBV27 and J is TRBJ2-3; 9 bases fit TRBD2. The CDR3 consists of 15 residues. CDR1 MNHEY and CDR2 SMNVEV come from the germline V gene (reference sequence). V shed 5 bases and J 2 bases; nucleotides not matched to a gene: 5. CDR3 DNA sequence: TGTGCCAGCAGTGCACTAGCGGGTTACACAGATACGCAGTATTTT. Its protein is CASSALAGYTDTQYF.

J is TRBJ2-1 and V is TRBV7-8; 10 bases match TRBD2. J was trimmed by 5 bases and V by 5 bases; bases with no gene match: 12. This CDR3 region has 17 residues. CDR1 and CDR2 (germline): SGHVS, FQNEAQ. CDR3 sequence: CASSPFGASGGHNEQFF. The CDR3 DNA reads as TGTGCCAGCAGCCCCTTCGGGGCTAGCGGGGGCCACAATGAGCAGTTCTTC.

The chain employs TRBV20-1 and TRBJ2-5; D gene ambiguous. From germline, CDR1 is DFQATT and CDR2 SNEGSKA (reference sequence). This CDR3 is 11 amino acids long. Trimming shortened V by 6 bases and J by 0 bases, and 5 bases separated the two germline ends. In DNA, the CDR3 is TGCAGTGCCGCGTACCAAGAGACCCAGTACTTC. Its protein product is CSAAYQETQYF.

V gene TRBV2 combines with J gene TRBJ2-5; 7 bases agree with TRBD1. This CDR3 region has 15 residues. Per germline, CDR1 SNHLY and CDR2 FYNNEI. J was trimmed by 1 base and V by 1 base; bases with no gene match: 3. This chain's CDR3 is CASSEGTGSQETQYF. CDR3 DNA: TGTGCCAGCAGTGAAGGGACAGGCTCCCAAGAGACCCAGTACTTC.

The chain recombines TRBV11-2 with TRBJ2-7, with a weak D call TRBD1 (6 bases). The CDR3 extends over 14 amino acids. From germline, CDR1 is SGHAT and CDR2 FQNNGV. Trimming took off 2 bases at V and 6 bases at J, with 14 bases between the two ends. CDR3 nucleotides: TGTGCCAGCAGCTTATGGGGACACGGCGGCGAGCAGTACTTC. Translation: CASSLWGHGGEQYF.

The CDR3 spells CASSYLAGGPGELFF. The CDR3 region has the DNA TGTGCCAGCAGCTACTTAGCGGGAGGGCCCGGGGAGCTGTTTTTT. The chain links TRBV5-4 to TRBJ2-2; TRBD2 matches 11 bases. V lost 3 bases to trimming and J lost 6 bases; unmatched junction nucleotides: 4. CDR1 and CDR2 (germline): SGHNT, YYREEE (reference sequence). The CDR3 length is 15 residues.

The V gene is TRBV28, the J gene TRBJ1-2; possibly TRBD1 for D (5 bases). The CDR3 is 12 amino acids. Between the trimmed V and J ends, which lost 4 bases and 9 bases, there was a span of 12 bases. From germline, CDR1 is MDHEN and CDR2 SYDVKM. As DNA, the CDR3 is TGTGCCAGCAGTTCCCCGTCGGACAGCTACACCTTC. It translates to CASSSPSDSYTF.

The V and J genes are TRBV4-1 and TRBJ2-5; D could derive from TRBD1 or TRBD2 (5 bases each). The CDR3 length is 15 residues. The V end was cut by 3 bases, the J end by 1 base, with 12 bases between. CDR1 and CDR2 from the germline V gene are MGHRA and YSYEKL. The CDR3 region has the DNA TGCGCCAGCAGCCAGCGTGGGGGTATCCAAGAGACCCAGTACTTC. Translated, it gives CASSQRGGIQETQYF.

This chain uses TRBV10-3 with TRBJ2-1, with D maybe TRBD1 (6 bases). The CDR3 is 14 residues long. CDR1 ENHRY and CDR2 SYGVKD come from the germline V gene. V gave up 10 bases and J gave up 4 bases, with 17 bases separating them. The CDR3 sequence is CATTSGTPYNEQFF. CDR3 DNA: TGTGCCACAACTTCCGGGACACCTTACAATGAGCAGTTCTTC.

This clone was counted once. The rearrangement joins TRBV10-1 to TRBJ2-5, with a weak D call TRBD2 (5 bases). V lost 3 bases to trimming and J lost 4 bases, with 12 bases between them. Looked up from germline, CDR1 is WNHNN and CDR2 is SYGVQD (reference sequence). This CDR3 has 14 amino acids. CDR3 loop: CASSDGGLAETQYF. The CDR3 DNA sequence: TGCGCCAGCAGTGACGGCGGACTGGCAGAGACCCAGTACTTC.

This sequence joins TRBV2 and TRBJ2-3; 14 positions agree with TRBD2. Germline V gene lookup returns CDR1 SNHLY and CDR2 FYNNEI. Trimming at V came to 3 bases and at J to 4 bases, leaving 12 bases not matched to a gene. This CDR3 is 19 amino acids long. The CDR3 region is CASSDLRLAGGSTADTQYF. The CDR3 DNA follows: TGTGCCAGCAGTGATCTTAGACTAGCGGGAGGGTCTACCGCAGATACGCAGTATTTT.

This clone was seen just once. The chain employs TRBV2 and TRBJ1-1; a weak D match, TRBD1 (6 bases). Germline CDR1 reads SNHLY; CDR2 reads FYNNEI. The V gene lost 5 bases and the J gene lost 4 bases, with 14 bases spanning the gap. The CDR3 extends over 14 amino acids. In DNA, the CDR3 is TGTGCCAGCAGTTACCGCAGGGGCGGCACTGAAGCTTTCTTT. This gives the protein CASSYRRGGTEAFF.